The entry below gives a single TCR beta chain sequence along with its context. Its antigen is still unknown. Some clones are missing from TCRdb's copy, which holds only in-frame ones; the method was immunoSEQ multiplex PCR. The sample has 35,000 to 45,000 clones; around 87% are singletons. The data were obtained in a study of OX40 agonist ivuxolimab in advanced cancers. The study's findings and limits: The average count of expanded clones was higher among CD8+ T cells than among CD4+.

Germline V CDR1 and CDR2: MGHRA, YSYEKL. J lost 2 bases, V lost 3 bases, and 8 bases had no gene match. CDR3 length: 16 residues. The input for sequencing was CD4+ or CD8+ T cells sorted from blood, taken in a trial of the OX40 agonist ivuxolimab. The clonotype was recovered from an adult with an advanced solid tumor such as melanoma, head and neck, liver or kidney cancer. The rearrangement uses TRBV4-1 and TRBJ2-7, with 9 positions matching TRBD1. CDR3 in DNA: TGCGCCAGCAGCCATGGCTGGACAGGGGTTACCTACGAGCAGTACTTC. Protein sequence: CASSHGWTGVTYEQYF.